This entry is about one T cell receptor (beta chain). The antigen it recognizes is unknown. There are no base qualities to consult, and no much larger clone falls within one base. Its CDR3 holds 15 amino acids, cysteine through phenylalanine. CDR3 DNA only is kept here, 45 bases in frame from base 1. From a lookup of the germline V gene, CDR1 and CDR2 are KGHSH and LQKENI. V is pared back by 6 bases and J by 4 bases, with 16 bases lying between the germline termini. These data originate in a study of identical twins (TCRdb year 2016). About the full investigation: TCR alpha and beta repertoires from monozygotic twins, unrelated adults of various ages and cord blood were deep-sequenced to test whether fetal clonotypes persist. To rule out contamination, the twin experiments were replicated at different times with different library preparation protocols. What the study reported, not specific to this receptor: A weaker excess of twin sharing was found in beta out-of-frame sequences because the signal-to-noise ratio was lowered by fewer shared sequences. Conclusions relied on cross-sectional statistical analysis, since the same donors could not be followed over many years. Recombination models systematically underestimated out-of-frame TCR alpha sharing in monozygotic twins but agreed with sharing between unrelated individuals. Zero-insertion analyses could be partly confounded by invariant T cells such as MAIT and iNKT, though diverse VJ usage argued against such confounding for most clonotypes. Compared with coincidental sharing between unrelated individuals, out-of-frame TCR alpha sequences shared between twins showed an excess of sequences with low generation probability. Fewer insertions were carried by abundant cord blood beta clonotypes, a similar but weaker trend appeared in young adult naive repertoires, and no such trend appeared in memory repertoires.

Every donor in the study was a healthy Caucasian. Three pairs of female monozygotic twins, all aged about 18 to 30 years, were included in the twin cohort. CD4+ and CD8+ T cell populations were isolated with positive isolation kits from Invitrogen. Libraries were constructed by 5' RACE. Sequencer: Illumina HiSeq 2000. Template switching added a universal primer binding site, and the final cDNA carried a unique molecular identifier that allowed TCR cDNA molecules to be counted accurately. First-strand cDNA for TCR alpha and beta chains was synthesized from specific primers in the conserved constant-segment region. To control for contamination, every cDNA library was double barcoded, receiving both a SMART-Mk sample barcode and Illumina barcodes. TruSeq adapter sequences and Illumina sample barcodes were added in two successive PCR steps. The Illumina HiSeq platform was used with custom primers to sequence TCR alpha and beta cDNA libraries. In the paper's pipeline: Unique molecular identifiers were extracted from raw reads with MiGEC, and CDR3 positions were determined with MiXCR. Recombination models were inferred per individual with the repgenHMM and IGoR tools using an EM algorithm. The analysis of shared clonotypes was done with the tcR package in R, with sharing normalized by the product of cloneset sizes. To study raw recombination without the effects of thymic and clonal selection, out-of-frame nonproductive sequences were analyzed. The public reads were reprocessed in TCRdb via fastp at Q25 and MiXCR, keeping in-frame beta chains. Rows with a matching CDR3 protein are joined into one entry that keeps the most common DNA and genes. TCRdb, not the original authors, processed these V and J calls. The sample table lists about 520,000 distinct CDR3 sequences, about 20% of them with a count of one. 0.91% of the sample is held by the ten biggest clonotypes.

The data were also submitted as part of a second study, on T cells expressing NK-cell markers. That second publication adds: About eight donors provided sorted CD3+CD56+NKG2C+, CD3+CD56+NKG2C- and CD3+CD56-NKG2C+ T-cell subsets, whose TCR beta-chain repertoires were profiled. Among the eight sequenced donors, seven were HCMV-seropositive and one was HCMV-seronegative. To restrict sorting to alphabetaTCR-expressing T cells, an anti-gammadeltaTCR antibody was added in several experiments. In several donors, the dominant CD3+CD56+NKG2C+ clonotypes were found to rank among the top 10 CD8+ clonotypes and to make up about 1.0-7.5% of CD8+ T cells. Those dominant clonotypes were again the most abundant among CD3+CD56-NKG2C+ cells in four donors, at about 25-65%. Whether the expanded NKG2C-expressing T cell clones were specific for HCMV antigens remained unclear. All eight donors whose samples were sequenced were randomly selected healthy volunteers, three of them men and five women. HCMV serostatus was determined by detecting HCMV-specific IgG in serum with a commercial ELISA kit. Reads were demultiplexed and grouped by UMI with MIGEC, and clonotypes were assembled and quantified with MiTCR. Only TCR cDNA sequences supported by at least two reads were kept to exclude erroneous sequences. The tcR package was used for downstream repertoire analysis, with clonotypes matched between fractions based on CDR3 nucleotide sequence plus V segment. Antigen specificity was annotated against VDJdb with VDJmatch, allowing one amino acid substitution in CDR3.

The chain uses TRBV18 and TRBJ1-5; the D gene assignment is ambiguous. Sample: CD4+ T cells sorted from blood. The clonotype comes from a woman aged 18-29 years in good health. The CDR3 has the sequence CASSPGRSENQPQHF. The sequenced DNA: TGTGCCAGCTCTCCCGGACGGAGTGAGAATCAGCCCCAGCATTTT.